The 22 T cell receptor beta chains listed next were all sequenced from one sample in a study of T cell responses to AZD1222 COVID-19 vaccine. Assay: immunoSEQ multiplex PCR; the TCRdb copy retains only in-frame clones and omits some. This sample has 110,000 to 150,000 clones, with more than 90% found just once. The material was peripheral blood, obtained on day 0 of AZD1222 vaccination. The receptors originated from an adult in good health.

This rearrangement joins TRBV19 to TRBJ2-3, with 10 bases that match TRBD1. There are 15 residues in the CDR3. The trim removed 10 bases at V and 4 bases at J, leaving 11 bases unmatched. Germline V gene sequence: CDR1 LNHDA, CDR2 SQIVND (reference sequence). CDR3 sequence: CATETGTGVSDTQYF. The CDR3 DNA reads as TGTGCCACGGAAACCGGGACAGGGGTCTCAGATACGCAGTATTTT.

This clone was recorded a few times. The chain employs TRBV11-2 and TRBJ1-5; D possibly corresponds to TRBD1 (5 bases). Germline CDR1 reads SGHAT; CDR2 reads FQNNGV. Trimming left V 5 bases short and J 4 bases short, with 15 bases between. CDR3 length: 15 residues. The CDR3 sequence: CASSLQWGINQPQHF. CDR3 bases: TGTGCCAGCAGCCTCCAATGGGGCATAAATCAGCCCCAGCATTTT. Variable domain in full (rest from reference TRBV11-2 and TRBJ1-5): EAGVAQSPRYKIIEKRQSVAFWCNPISGHATLYWYQQILGQGPKLLIQFQNNGVVDDSQLPKDRFSAERLKGVDSTLKIQPAKLEDSAVYLCASSLQWGINQPQHFGDGTRLSIL.

The chain uses TRBV7-3 and TRBJ2-1; possible D gene TRBD2, 5 bases. There are 15 residues in the CDR3. Trimming took 4 bases from V and 6 from J, leaving 16 bases between them. The V gene's germline CDR1 is SGHTA and CDR2 FQGTGA. CDR3 coding DNA: TGTGCCAGCAGCTCGGGCCGAGCGGCAGGCAATGAGCAGTTCTTC. It translates to CASSSGRAAGNEQFF.

The chain links TRBV2 to TRBJ1-5; 9 bases are shared with TRBD1. In germline, CDR1 is SNHLY, CDR2 FYNNEI. The CDR3 totals 15 residues. V shed 0 bases, J shed 6 bases, and the junction held 3 bases outside the gene matches. The CDR3 bases are TGTGCCAGCAGTGAAGCCCGGACAGGGGTTCAGCCCCAGCATTTT. Its protein is CASSEARTGVQPQHF.

J is TRBJ1-2 and V is TRBV5-5, with 10 bases matching TRBD1. The CDR3 contains 14 residues. Losses at the gene ends were 5 bases for V and 3 bases for J; bases not matched to a gene: 4. CDR1 is SGHKS and CDR2 is YYEKEE in the germline V gene (reference sequence). The CDR3 sequence: CASSQGTGDYGYTF. For the CDR3, the DNA is TGTGCCAGCAGTCAAGGGACAGGGGACTATGGCTACACCTTC.

DNA for the CDR3: TGCAGCGTCGCCGCGACCGGGGATGAAAAACTGTTTTTT. Translating gives CSVAATGDEKLFF. This chain uses TRBV29-1 with TRBJ1-4; D remains unclear. CDR3 length: 13 residues. Looked up from germline, CDR1 is SQVTM and CDR2 is ANQGSEA. The ends were cut back, 6 bases at V and 6 bases at J, with 14 bases in the middle. The full variable domain, in which reference TRBV29-1 and TRBJ1-4 provide the parts outside the CDR3, is SAVISQKPSRDICQRGTSLTIQCQVDSQVTMMFWYRQQPGQSLTLIATANQGSEATYESGFVIDKFPISRPNLTFSTLTVSNMSPEDSSIYLCSVAATGDEKLFFGSGTQLSVL.

This clone was found a few times. The CDR3 sequence: CASSPGSSGNTIYF. The DNA of the CDR3 is TGTGCCAGCTCACCGGGAAGCTCTGGAAACACCATATATTTT. The rearrangement uses TRBV18 and TRBJ1-3; D is unclear. Germline V gene data show CDR1 as KGHSH and CDR2 as LQKENI. Trimming stripped 3 bases from V and 0 bases from J, with 6 bases between. The CDR3 spans 14 residues. The complete variable domain, with remaining parts taken from reference TRBV18 and TRBJ1-3, reads NAGVMQNPRHLVRRRGQEARLRCSPMKGHSHVYWYRQLPEEGLKFMVYLQKENIIDESGMPKERFSAEFPKEGPSILRIQQVVRGDSAAYFCASSPGSSGNTIYFGEGSWLTVV.

V and J are TRBV7-2 and TRBJ2-7; D might be TRBD2 (5 bases). Germline V lookup: CDR1 SGHTA, CDR2 FQGNSA. V lost 4 bases, J lost 5 bases, and 18 bases lay in between. This CDR3 is 15 amino acids long. CDR3 nucleotides: TGTGCCAGCAGCTCGCGGGCCAACCCCCCAGACGAGCAGTACTTC. This sequence encodes CASSSRANPPDEQYF.

This clone was seen a single time. V is TRBV9 and J is TRBJ2-3; D remains ambiguous. The CDR3 has 12 residues. Trimming cost V 4 bases and J 6 bases, with 9 bases left between them. CDR1 SGDLS and CDR2 YYNGEE come from the germline V gene. CDR3 in amino acids: CASSPNRDTQYF. The DNA for the CDR3 is TGTGCCAGCAGCCCCAACCGGGATACGCAGTATTTT. Complete variable domain (other parts from reference TRBV9 and TRBJ2-3): DSGVTQTPKHLITATGQRVTLRCSPRSGDLSVYWYQQSLDQGLQFLIQYYNGEERAKGNILERFSAQQFPDLHSELNLSSLELGDSALYFCASSPNRDTQYFGPGTRLTVL.

The chain is built from TRBV7-9 and TRBJ2-7; 8 nucleotides match TRBD1. V gave up 4 bases and J gave up 3 bases; unmatched junction bases: 2. This CDR3 comprises 13 residues. Germline V gene sequence: CDR1 SEHNR, CDR2 FQNEAQ (reference sequence). DNA for the CDR3: TGTGCCAGCAGCTCGGACAGGGTCTACGAGCAGTACTTC. Translated: CASSSDRVYEQYF.

Only a few counts were recorded for this clone. The chain recombines TRBV3-1 (or the pseudogene TRBV3-2) with TRBJ1-6; D unclear. V was cut by 0 bases and J by 6 bases, with 15 bases left in between. The CDR3 extends over 17 amino acids. Germline CDR1 and CDR2: LGHDT and YNNKEL (reference sequence). The CDR3 coding sequence is TGTGCCAGCAGCCAAGATCAATACGGAGAGAGTAATTCACCCCTCCACTTT. Protein: CASSQDQYGESNSPLHF.

The chain couples TRBV9 to TRBJ2-3; 12 bases align to TRBD2. Looked up from germline, CDR1 is SGDLS and CDR2 is YYNGEE. The junction had 5 bases not matched to a gene; V was cut back by 0 bases and J by 6 bases. This CDR3 is built from 16 residues. CDR3 sequence: CASSVATSGSGDTQYF. Here the CDR3 DNA reads TGTGCCAGCAGCGTAGCGACTAGCGGGAGTGGGGATACGCAGTATTTT.

As regards this clone: The sample has other DNA sequences that encode this CDR3 too. V and J are TRBV28 and TRBJ2-7; D call uncertain. Trimming took off 3 bases at V and 3 bases at J, with 6 bases between the two ends. Germline loops: CDR1 MDHEN, CDR2 SYDVKM. The CDR3 has 12 residues. The CDR3 DNA is TGTGCCAGCAGTTTGGGCCGCTACGAGCAGTACTTC. Translated: CASSLGRYEQYF.

The V gene is TRBV29-1, the J gene TRBJ1-3; weak D call: TRBD1 (5 bases). Trimming stripped 5 bases from V and 2 bases from J, with 10 bases between. The CDR3 extends over 13 amino acids. Germline loops: CDR1 SQVTM, CDR2 ANQGSEA. The DNA of the CDR3 is TGCAGCGTTTACGGGGGGACTGGAAACACCATATATTTT. Translation gives CSVYGGTGNTIYF.

V and J are TRBV11-2 and TRBJ2-7, with unresolved D. The ends were cut back, 5 bases at V and 2 bases at J, with 16 bases in the middle. Germline CDR1 SGHAT, CDR2 FQNNGV. The CDR3 consists of 15 residues. CDR3 sequence: CASSLYTTPAYEQYF. The CDR3 DNA reads TGTGCCAGCAGCCTGTACACGACCCCTGCCTACGAGCAGTACTTC.

This clone was counted once. The rearrangement uses TRBV10-3 and TRBJ1-3; D remains unclear. The CDR3 spans 16 residues. Germline assignment: CDR1 ENHRY and CDR2 SYGVKD. V lost 6 bases, J lost 0 bases, and 15 bases lay in between. The CDR3: CAIREIQSYSGNTIYF. The CDR3 DNA reads as TGTGCCATCAGAGAAATCCAGAGCTACTCTGGAAACACCATATATTTT.

The chain couples TRBV9 to TRBJ2-7; D uncertain. V gave up 1 base and J gave up 5 bases, with 13 bases separating them. Germline CDR1 is SGDLS and CDR2 is YYNGEE. The CDR3 covers 14 residues. The CDR3 DNA sequence: TGTGCCAGCAGCGTATCGAATCTCCGGAACGAGCAGTACTTC. This translates into CASSVSNLRNEQYF. Full variable domain (remainder filled in from reference TRBV9 and TRBJ2-7): DSGVTQTPKHLITATGQRVTLRCSPRSGDLSVYWYQQSLDQGLQFLIQYYNGEERAKGNILERFSAQQFPDLHSELNLSSLELGDSALYFCASSVSNLRNEQYFGPGTRLTVT.

On this clone itself: This sample also contains other DNA sequences that code for the same CDR3. V and J are TRBV29-1 and TRBJ2-2; no firm D call. V was shortened by 1 base and J by 6 bases, with 0 bases between the two germline ends. This CDR3 contains 10 residues. Germline V CDR1 and CDR2: SQVTM, ANQGSEA. The CDR3 sequence is CSVEAGELFF. In nucleotides, the CDR3 is TGCAGCGTTGAAGCCGGGGAGCTGTTTTTT.

This chain links TRBV5-8 with TRBJ1-4, with D possibly TRBD1 on 5 matching bases. Germline V gives CDR1 SGHTS, CDR2 YDEGEE. V lost 0 bases and J 13 bases, leaving 10 bases between the germline ends. This CDR3 is 12 amino acids long. CDR3 region: CASSLAGGLLFF. The DNA of the CDR3 is TGTGCCAGCAGCTTGGCCGGGGGGTTACTGTTTTTT.

J is TRBJ1-5 and V is TRBV2, with no clear D. Germline values: CDR1 SNHLY, CDR2 FYNNEI. This CDR3 contains 17 residues. The V end lost 3 bases, the J end lost 0 bases, and 15 bases lay between the germline ends. CDR3 in DNA: TGTGCCAGCAGTGAGGGCGCGAACCGAAATAGCAATCAGCCCCAGCATTTT. Protein sequence: CASSEGANRNSNQPQHF. The complete variable domain, with remaining parts taken from reference TRBV2 and TRBJ1-5, reads EPEVTQTPSHQVTQMGQEVILRCVPISNHLYFYWYRQILGQKVEFLVSFYNNEISEKSEIFDDQFSVERPDGSNFTLKIRSTKLEDSAMYFCASSEGANRNSNQPQHFGDGTRLSIL.

The CDR3 sequence is CASSGWQENTEAFF. The DNA of the CDR3 is TGTGCCAGCAGTGGGTGGCAGGAGAACACTGAAGCTTTCTTT. This chain uses TRBV2 with TRBJ1-1; the D is unclear. Germline loops: CDR1 SNHLY, CDR2 FYNNEI. The CDR3 sequence is 14 residues long. V was cut by 4 bases and J by 1 base, with 10 bases left in between.

V usage is TRBV11-2 and J usage is TRBJ1-2; 9 bases agree with TRBD1. This CDR3 is 15 amino acids long. V lost 5 bases and J lost 6; bases outside the gene matches: 10. Germline assignment: CDR1 SGHAT and CDR2 FQNNGV. The CDR3 is CASSAGTGLADGYTF. CDR3 sequence (DNA): TGTGCCAGCAGCGCCGGGACAGGGCTAGCGGATGGCTACACCTTC.